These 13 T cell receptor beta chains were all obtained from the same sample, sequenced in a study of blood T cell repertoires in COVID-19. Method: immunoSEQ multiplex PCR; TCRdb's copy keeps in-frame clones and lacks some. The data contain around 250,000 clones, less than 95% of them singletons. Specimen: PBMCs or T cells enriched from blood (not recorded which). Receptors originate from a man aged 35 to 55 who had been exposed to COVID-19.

This chain's CDR3 is CASSVGTGVGYTF. The CDR3 DNA reads TGTGCCAGCAGTGTAGGTACAGGGGTCGGCTACACCTTC. The genes are TRBV27 and TRBJ1-2, with 7 bases that match TRBD1. CDR3 size: 13 residues. The V gene's germline CDR1 is MNHEY and CDR2 SMNVEV (reference sequence). The trim removed 5 bases at V and 8 bases at J, leaving 8 bases unmatched.

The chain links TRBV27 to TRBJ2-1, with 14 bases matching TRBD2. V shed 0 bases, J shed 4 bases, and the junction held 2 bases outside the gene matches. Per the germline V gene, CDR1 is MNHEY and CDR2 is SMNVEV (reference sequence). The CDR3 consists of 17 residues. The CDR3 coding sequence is TGTGCCAGCAGTTTATCGGGACTAGCGGGAGTATACAATGAGCAGTTCTTC. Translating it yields CASSLSGLAGVYNEQFF.

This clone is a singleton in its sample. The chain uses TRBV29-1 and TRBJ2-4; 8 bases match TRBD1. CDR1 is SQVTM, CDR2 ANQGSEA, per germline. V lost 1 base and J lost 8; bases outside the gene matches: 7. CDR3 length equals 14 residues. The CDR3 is CSVEVGTGDYIQYF. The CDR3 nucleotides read TGCAGCGTTGAAGTCGGGACAGGTGATTACATTCAGTACTTC.

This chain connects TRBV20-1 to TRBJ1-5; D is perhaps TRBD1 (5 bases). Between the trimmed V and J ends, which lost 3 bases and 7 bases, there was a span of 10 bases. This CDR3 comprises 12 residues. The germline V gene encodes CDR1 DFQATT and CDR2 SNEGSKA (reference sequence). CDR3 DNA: TGCAGTGCTAGTAGGGGCGACCAGCCCCAGCATTTT. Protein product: CSASRGDQPQHF.

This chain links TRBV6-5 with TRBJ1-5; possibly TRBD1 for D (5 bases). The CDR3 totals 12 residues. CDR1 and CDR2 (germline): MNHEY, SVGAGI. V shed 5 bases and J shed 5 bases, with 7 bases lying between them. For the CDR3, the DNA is TGTGCCAGCAGTCCAGGGTATCAGCCCCAGCATTTT. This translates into CASSPGYQPQHF.

CDR3 nucleotides: TGTGCCAGCAGCTCGGGTCCAGACTATGGCTACACCTTC. Residues: CASSSGPDYGYTF. This sequence joins TRBV11-1 and TRBJ1-2; no firm D call. Per the germline V gene, CDR1 is SGHAT and CDR2 is FQDESV (reference sequence). The CDR3 is 13 amino acids. With 4 bases removed from V and 3 bases from J, the gap between germline ends came to 9 bases.

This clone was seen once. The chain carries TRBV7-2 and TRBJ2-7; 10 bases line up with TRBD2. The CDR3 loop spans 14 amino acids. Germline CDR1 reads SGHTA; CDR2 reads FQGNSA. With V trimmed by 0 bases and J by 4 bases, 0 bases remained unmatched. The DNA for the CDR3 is TGTGCCAGCAGCTTAGCGGGACTAGCGTACGAGCAGTACTTC. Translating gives CASSLAGLAYEQYF.

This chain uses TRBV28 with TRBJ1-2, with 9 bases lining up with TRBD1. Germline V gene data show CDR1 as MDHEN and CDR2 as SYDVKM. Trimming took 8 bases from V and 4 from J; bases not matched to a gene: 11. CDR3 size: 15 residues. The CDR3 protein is CASRLKQGASYGYTF. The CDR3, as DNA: TGTGCCAGCCGATTGAAACAGGGGGCAAGCTATGGCTACACCTTC.

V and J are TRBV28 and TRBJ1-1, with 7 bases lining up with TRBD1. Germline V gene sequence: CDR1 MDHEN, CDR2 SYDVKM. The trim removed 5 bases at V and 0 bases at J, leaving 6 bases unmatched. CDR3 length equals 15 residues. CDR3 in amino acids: CASSLTGAVNTEAFF. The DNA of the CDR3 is TGTGCCAGCAGTCTCACAGGGGCTGTGAACACTGAAGCTTTCTTT.

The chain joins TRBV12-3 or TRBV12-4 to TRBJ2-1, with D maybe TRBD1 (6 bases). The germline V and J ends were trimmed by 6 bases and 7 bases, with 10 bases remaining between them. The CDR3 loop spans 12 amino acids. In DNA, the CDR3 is TGTGCCAGCAGAGGGACACAGAATGAGCAGTTCTTC. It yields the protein CASRGTQNEQFF.

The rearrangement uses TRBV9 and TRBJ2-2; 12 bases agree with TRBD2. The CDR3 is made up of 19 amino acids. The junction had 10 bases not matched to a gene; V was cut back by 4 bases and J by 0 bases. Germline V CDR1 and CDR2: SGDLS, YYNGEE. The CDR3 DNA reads TGTGCCAGCAGCACCCGACTAGCGGGAGAGGGGGCGAACACCGGGGAGCTGTTTTTT. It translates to CASSTRLAGEGANTGELFF. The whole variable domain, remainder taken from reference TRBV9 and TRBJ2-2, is DSGVTQTPKHLITATGQRVTLRCSPRSGDLSVYWYQQSLDQGLQFLIQYYNGEERAKGNILERFSAQQFPDLHSELNLSSLELGDSALYFCASSTRLAGEGANTGELFFGEGSRLTVL.

For the CDR3, the DNA is TGTGCCAGCAGCAACAGGACAGATAATGGCTACACCTTC. This encodes CASSNRTDNGYTF. The V gene is TRBV5-4, the J gene TRBJ1-2; TRBD1 is a possible D gene (6 bases). CDR1 and CDR2 from the germline V gene are SGHNT and YYREEE (reference sequence). CDR3 size: 13 residues. V lost 4 bases to trimming and J lost 6 bases, with 13 bases between them.

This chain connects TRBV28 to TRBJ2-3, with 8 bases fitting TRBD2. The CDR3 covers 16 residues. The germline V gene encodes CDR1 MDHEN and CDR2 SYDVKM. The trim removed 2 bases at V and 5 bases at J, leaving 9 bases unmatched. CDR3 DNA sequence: TGTGCCAGCAGTTTAGGGCGGGAGGAGCTGGTAGATACGCAGTATTTT. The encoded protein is CASSLGREELVDTQYF. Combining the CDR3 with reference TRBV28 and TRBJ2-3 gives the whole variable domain DVKVTQSSRYLVKRTGEKVFLECVQDMDHENMFWYRQDPGLGLRLIYFSYDVKMKEKGDIPEGYSVSREKKERFSLILESASTNQTSMYLCASSLGREELVDTQYFGPGTRLTVL.